This entry lists 22 T cell receptor beta chains sequenced from one sample in a study of blood T cell repertoires in COVID-19. Here immunoSEQ multiplex PCR was the method, and the copy in TCRdb shows in-frame clones only, minus some. In the table there are 35,000 or so clones, 75% to 85% of which are singletons. The sample consisted of peripheral blood. These receptors were taken from a human donor in a cohort sampled during active or convalescent COVID-19. The donor label of this sample is uncertain.

The gene calls are TRBV6-5 and TRBJ1-2; the match to TRBD1 covers 8 bases. V shed 4 bases, J shed 8 bases, and the junction held 6 bases outside the gene matches. The CDR3 consists of 13 residues. Germline assignment: CDR1 MNHEY and CDR2 SVGAGI. CDR3: CASSFDRGEGYTF. CDR3 DNA: TGTGCCAGCAGTTTTGACAGGGGAGAGGGCTACACCTTC.

The V call is TRBV2, the J call TRBJ2-1, with D possibly being TRBD2 (8 bases). The CDR3 totals 14 residues. V dropped 10 bases and J dropped 8 bases, with 21 bases sitting between them. Germline values: CDR1 SNHLY, CDR2 FYNNEI. CDR3 residues: CATTPGLGGHEQFF. The CDR3 DNA follows: TGTGCCACCACCCCGGGACTAGGGGGCCATGAGCAGTTCTTC.

The V and J genes are TRBV19 and TRBJ2-2; TRBD2 is a possible D gene (5 bases). CDR3 size: 15 residues. Trimming pared 2 bases from V and 1 base from J, leaving 8 bases between. Germline V CDR1 and CDR2: LNHDA, SQIVND (reference sequence). CDR3 sequence reads: CASSITGLNTGELFF. CDR3 DNA: TGTGCCAGTAGTATAACGGGATTGAACACCGGGGAGCTGTTTTTT. The full variable domain, its missing parts supplied by reference TRBV19 and TRBJ2-2, is DGGITQSPKYLFRKEGQNVTLSCEQNLNHDAMYWYRQDPGQGLRLIYYSQIVNDFQKGDIAEGYSVSREKKESFPLTVTSAQKNPTAFYLCASSITGLNTGELFFGEGSRLTVL.

The CDR3 nucleotides are TGTGCCATCAGCCCAGGGGACGGCTACACCTTC. Protein: CAISPGDGYTF. This chain uses TRBV10-3 with TRBJ1-2, with D possibly TRBD1 on 6 matching bases. The germline gives CDR1 ENHRY, CDR2 SYGVKD. This CDR3 has 11 amino acids. Trimming removed 6 bases from V and 8 bases from J, with 10 bases in between.

CDR3 amino acids: CASNLDRVNEAFF. CDR3 DNA: TGTGCCAGCAACCTTGACAGGGTGAATGAAGCTTTCTTT. The chain is built from TRBV6-5 and TRBJ1-1; TRBD1 agrees at 7 bases. This CDR3 comprises 13 residues. Germline loops: CDR1 MNHEY, CDR2 SVGAGI. V lost 7 bases to trimming and J lost 7 bases; unmatched junction nucleotides: 9.

The gene calls are TRBV4-1 and TRBJ2-5, with a tentative D call TRBD2 (7 bases). The CDR3 sequence is 18 residues long. Germline V gene data show CDR1 as MGHRA and CDR2 as YSYEKL. Trimming shortened V by 2 bases and J by 0 bases, and 19 bases separated the two germline ends. CDR3 sequence (DNA): TGCGCCAGCAGCCAATATCCGGGGGCTAGCGGCTACCAAGAGACCCAGTACTTC. As protein: CASSQYPGASGYQETQYF.

The V call is TRBV20-1, the J call TRBJ1-1, with D tentatively TRBD1 (5 bases). V was trimmed by 5 bases and J by 1 base, leaving 8 bases between them. The germline V gene has CDR1 DFQATT and CDR2 SNEGSKA (reference sequence). The CDR3 sequence is 12 residues long. The chain's CDR3 is CSARGANTEAFF. As DNA, the CDR3 is TGCAGTGCTCGTGGGGCGAACACTGAAGCTTTCTTT.

The V gene is TRBV10-3, the J gene TRBJ2-1; possible D gene TRBD2, 6 bases. The CDR3 sequence is 14 residues long. CDR1 is ENHRY and CDR2 is SYGVKD in the germline V gene. With 4 bases removed from V and 3 bases from J, the gap between germline ends came to 10 bases. The CDR3 DNA follows: TGTGCCATCAGTGCGGGAGAGGGCTACAATGAGCAGTTCTTC. Translated, it gives CAISAGEGYNEQFF.

V and J are TRBV24-1 and TRBJ1-2, with 10 bases that match TRBD1. CDR1 is KGHDR, CDR2 SFDVKD, per germline. V shed 3 bases and J 10 bases; nucleotides not matched to a gene: 7. CDR3 length: 14 amino acids. The CDR3 spells CATSDQGTGEDYTF. In DNA, the CDR3 is TGTGCCACCAGTGATCAAGGGACAGGGGAAGACTACACCTTC.

The chain uses TRBV24-1 and TRBJ2-2; TRBD1 aligns across 10 bases. CDR1 KGHDR and CDR2 SFDVKD come from the germline V gene. This CDR3 comprises 15 residues. V lost 7 bases to trimming and J lost 3 bases; unmatched junction nucleotides: 4. CDR3 bases: TGTGCCACCAGACCGGGACAGGGGTACACCGGGGAGCTGTTTTTT. Protein: CATRPGQGYTGELFF.

The genes are TRBV28 and TRBJ1-5; D is undetermined. From germline, CDR1 is MDHEN and CDR2 SYDVKM. The CDR3 is made up of 17 amino acids. V shed 2 bases and J shed 3 bases, with 17 bases lying between them. The CDR3 is CASSLIDGGLSNQPQHF. The DNA of the CDR3 is TGTGCCAGCAGTTTAATTGACGGAGGACTTTCCAATCAGCCCCAGCATTTT.

The J gene is TRBJ2-7, the V gene TRBV29-1; 14 bases agree with TRBD2. The CDR3 contains 13 residues. V was clipped by 6 bases and J by 4 bases; unmatched bases: 2. Germline CDR1 SQVTM, CDR2 ANQGSEA. The CDR3 sequence: CSVGTSGGYEQYF. The CDR3, as DNA: TGCAGCGTGGGGACTAGCGGGGGTTACGAGCAGTACTTC.

This sequence joins TRBV6-4 and TRBJ2-1, with D unresolved. V was trimmed by 6 bases and J by 5 bases, leaving 8 bases between them. There are 12 residues in the CDR3. Germline CDR1 reads MRHNA; CDR2 reads SNTAGT. In DNA form, the CDR3 reads TGTGCCAGCAGCGGTTCTAACAATGAGCAGTTCTTC. It translates to CASSGSNNEQFF.

The chain combines TRBV19 with TRBJ1-4; no clear D. The CDR3 has 16 residues. V lost 5 bases to trimming and J lost 4 bases, with 17 bases between them. CDR1 is LNHDA, CDR2 SQIVND, per germline (reference sequence). CDR3 residues: CASSSRSRGSNEKLFF. CDR3 nucleotide sequence: TGTGCCAGTAGTTCACGATCGCGGGGTAGTAATGAAAAACTGTTTTTT.

The J gene is TRBJ1-1, the V gene TRBV12-3 or TRBV12-4; the D is unclear. This CDR3 is 11 amino acids long. The V gene lost 3 bases and the J gene lost 6 bases, with 5 bases spanning the gap. CDR3 loop: CASSFRSEAFF. The CDR3 region has the DNA TGTGCCAGCAGTTTCAGGTCTGAAGCTTTCTTT.

The rearrangement joins TRBV6-5 to TRBJ1-2; the match to TRBD1 covers 7 bases. The CDR3 is 13 residues long. V was clipped by 6 bases and J by 3 bases; unmatched bases: 4. CDR1 MNHEY and CDR2 SVGAGI come from the germline V gene. CDR3 sequence (DNA): TGTGCCAGCAGCTCGGGACAGCACTATGGCTACACCTTC. Its translation: CASSSGQHYGYTF.

The V gene is TRBV21-1, the J gene TRBJ1-2. TRBV21-1 is deemed a pseudogene. The CDR3 is 16 residues long. CDR3 nucleotide sequence: TGTGCCAGCAGCAAAGCGCCGGAGGAGCGGGGCTATGGCTACACCTTC. This gives the protein CASSKAPEERGYGYTF.

The chain uses TRBV2 and TRBJ1-5, with 8 bases lining up with TRBD1. Germline CDR1 reads SNHLY; CDR2 reads FYNNEI. CDR3 size: 13 residues. V was pared by 6 bases and J by 9 bases, with 7 bases of the junction left unmatched. Here the CDR3 reads CASRDRAFGPQHF. The CDR3 DNA sequence: TGTGCCAGCAGGGACAGGGCGTTCGGGCCCCAGCATTTT. Using reference TRBV2 and TRBJ1-5 for the parts outside the CDR3, the full variable domain is EPEVTQTPSHQVTQMGQEVILRCVPISNHLYFYWYRQILGQKVEFLVSFYNNEISEKSEIFDDQFSVERPDGSNFTLKIRSTKLEDSAMYFCASRDRAFGPQHFGDGTRLSIL.

The chain is built from TRBV24-1 and TRBJ2-2, with D possibly TRBD2 on 6 matching bases. CDR3 length: 20 residues. V was pared by 4 bases and J by 0 bases, with 23 bases between. Germline lookup yields CDR1 KGHDR and CDR2 SFDVKD. CDR3 loop: CATSEGGLSTLLANTGELFF. CDR3 DNA sequence: TGTGCCACCAGTGAGGGGGGACTCTCGACTCTACTCGCGAACACCGGGGAGCTGTTTTTT.

This clone was seen a few times. The genes are TRBV7-6 and TRBJ2-5, with TRBD2 identical over 7 bases. The CDR3 is made up of 16 amino acids. V lost 3 bases to trimming and J lost 4 bases; unmatched junction nucleotides: 11. The germline V gene has CDR1 SGHVS and CDR2 FNYEAQ. As DNA, the CDR3 is TGTGCCAGCAGCTTGTCGTCGGGAGGTGATAGAGAGACCCAGTACTTC. Residues: CASSLSSGGDRETQYF.

The V gene is TRBV6-1, the J gene TRBJ1-2; TRBD1 matches at 10 bases. Germline CDR1 MNHNS, CDR2 SASEGT. The CDR3 totals 15 residues. The V gene end was trimmed by 0 bases and the J gene end by 6 bases; junction bases not matched to a gene: 4. DNA of the CDR3: TGTGCCAGCAGTGAAGCTGCGGGACAGGGGCATGGCTACACCTTC. It is translated as CASSEAAGQGHGYTF.

The chain combines TRBV6-5 with TRBJ1-1; D is perhaps TRBD1 (6 bases). Germline V CDR1 and CDR2: MNHEY, SVGAGI. This CDR3 has 14 residues. CDR3 coding DNA: TGTGCTACCAAACTCGGGACCACTCAGGGGGAAGCTTTCTTT. The encoded protein is CATKLGTTQGEAFF.